Listed below are T cell receptor beta chains from one sample, sequenced in a study of blood T cell repertoires in COVID-19. TCRdb's copy holds only in-frame clones and misses some; the assay was immunoSEQ multiplex PCR. The data contain fewer than 400,000 clones, nearly 90% of them singletons. Input material: peripheral blood. The receptor source for this set is a woman aged 25 to 39 with COVID-19, enrolled during active disease. Each CDR3 is given with its conserved first and last residue. D genes are given only for firm matches. Only some rows state a clone size, as once, few, many or a class for expanded clones.

V gene: TRBV4-2; J gene: TRBJ1-2; clone size: NA; D gene: TRBD1; CDR3 protein: CASSEEGAYYGYTF
V gene: TRBV2; J gene: TRBJ1-4; clone size: NA; D gene: TRBD1; CDR3 protein: CASSGQGAYEKLFF
V gene: TRBV10-1; J gene: TRBJ2-1; clone size: NA; D gene: NA; CDR3 protein: CATTHRASARHEQFF
V gene: TRBV5-1; J gene: TRBJ1-4; clone size: NA; D gene: NA; CDR3 protein: CASSSRRGGSNEKLFF
V gene: TRBV5-6; J gene: TRBJ2-1; clone size: NA; D gene: TRBD2; CDR3 protein: CASSLAGTSYNEQFF
V gene: TRBV30; J gene: TRBJ2-3; clone size: NA; D gene: NA; CDR3 protein: CAWSSTASDTQYF
V gene: TRBV15; J gene: TRBJ1-4; clone size: NA; D gene: TRBD1; CDR3 protein: CATSGVRTGGPRSNEKLFF
V gene: TRBV11-2; J gene: TRBJ2-7; clone size: NA; D gene: NA; CDR3 protein: CASSLDRQGKYEQYF
V gene: TRBV3-1/TRBV3-2; J gene: TRBJ2-1; clone size: NA; D gene: TRBD2; CDR3 protein: CASSQTYRGDYNEQFF
V gene: TRBV6-1; J gene: TRBJ2-3; clone size: NA; D gene: NA; CDR3 protein: CASSEASETSQYF
V gene: TRBV28; J gene: TRBJ2-2; clone size: NA; D gene: TRBD1; CDR3 protein: CASANREGAGTGELFF
V gene: TRBV18; J gene: TRBJ1-3; clone size: NA; D gene: NA; CDR3 protein: CASSLTNSGNTIYF
V gene: TRBV7-2; J gene: TRBJ2-1; clone size: NA; D gene: TRBD2; CDR3 protein: CASSPQTSGGGLYNEQFF
V gene: TRBV28; J gene: TRBJ1-2; clone size: NA; D gene: NA; CDR3 protein: CASSSDTNYGYTF
V gene: TRBV18; J gene: TRBJ2-1; clone size: NA; D gene: NA; CDR3 protein: CASSPTMQGRTHNEQFF
V gene: TRBV30; J gene: TRBJ1-2; clone size: NA; D gene: NA; CDR3 protein: CACLQGSYGYTF
V gene: TRBV10-2; J gene: TRBJ1-1; clone size: NA; D gene: TRBD1; CDR3 protein: CASSESTGTEAFF
V gene: TRBV6-5; J gene: TRBJ1-4; clone size: NA; D gene: NA; CDR3 protein: CASSPNRQTEKLFF
V gene: TRBV28; J gene: TRBJ2-2; clone size: NA; D gene: TRBD1; CDR3 protein: CASSLSRDRVNTGELFF
V gene: TRBV5-5; J gene: TRBJ1-2; clone size: NA; D gene: TRBD1; CDR3 protein: CASSWGTGGVQAISYGYTF
V gene: TRBV19; J gene: TRBJ1-2; clone size: NA; D gene: NA; CDR3 protein: CASKIGTRSSRYGYTF
V gene: TRBV5-1; J gene: TRBJ1-4; clone size: NA; D gene: TRBD1; CDR3 protein: CASSLRGQGDQISEKLFF
V gene: TRBV6-6; J gene: TRBJ2-1; clone size: NA; D gene: TRBD2; CDR3 protein: CASSQIISGGGEFF
V gene: TRBV11-2; J gene: TRBJ2-7; clone size: NA; D gene: NA; CDR3 protein: CASSLDRLSYEQYF
V gene: TRBV19; J gene: TRBJ2-2; clone size: NA; D gene: TRBD2; CDR3 protein: CASSMSTRGAGELFF
V gene: TRBV18; J gene: TRBJ1-4; clone size: once; D gene: NA; CDR3 protein: CASSQGLDEKLFF
V gene: TRBV20-1; J gene: TRBJ1-2; clone size: NA; D gene: NA; CDR3 protein: CSATTEYGYTF
V gene: TRBV28; J gene: TRBJ1-4; clone size: NA; D gene: NA; CDR3 protein: CASSGGNLGKLFF
V gene: TRBV28; J gene: TRBJ1-4; clone size: few; D gene: NA; CDR3 protein: CASSLQEDEKLFF
V gene: TRBV5-6; J gene: TRBJ1-5; clone size: NA; D gene: NA; CDR3 protein: CASSLFEARTNQPQHF
V gene: TRBV7-8; J gene: TRBJ1-2; clone size: NA; D gene: NA; CDR3 protein: CASSSPGMDSLYGYTF
V gene: TRBV6-6; J gene: TRBJ1-6; clone size: once; D gene: TRBD1; CDR3 protein: CASSYPPGGSSPLHF
V gene: TRBV12-5; J gene: TRBJ1-5; clone size: NA; D gene: TRBD1; CDR3 protein: CASGQGAWGNQPQHF
V gene: TRBV18; J gene: TRBJ1-5; clone size: NA; D gene: NA; CDR3 protein: CASSLTVSNQPQHF
V gene: TRBV5-6; J gene: TRBJ1-3; clone size: NA; D gene: NA; CDR3 protein: CASSSNLQGIGNTIYF
V gene: TRBV19; J gene: TRBJ2-1; clone size: once; D gene: NA; CDR3 protein: CASKEGSSYNEQFF
V gene: TRBV15; J gene: TRBJ1-3; clone size: NA; D gene: TRBD1; CDR3 protein: CATSGQGRSGNTIYF
V gene: TRBV5-1; J gene: TRBJ1-1; clone size: NA; D gene: NA; CDR3 protein: CASSPLGGVGTEAFF
V gene: TRBV28; J gene: TRBJ1-5; clone size: NA; D gene: NA; CDR3 protein: CASKLSGPQHF
V gene: TRBV4-2; J gene: TRBJ1-2; clone size: NA; D gene: TRBD1; CDR3 protein: CASSQDTGGRSGYTF
V gene: TRBV11-3; J gene: TRBJ1-4; clone size: NA; D gene: TRBD1; CDR3 protein: CASTQTGANEKLFF
V gene: TRBV19; J gene: TRBJ1-6; clone size: NA; D gene: NA; CDR3 protein: CASSTLGSPYNSPLHF